The T cell receptor beta chain described here comes from a study of blood T cell repertoires in COVID-19. For the study at large: T cells, B-cell-depleted T cells, or PBMCs provided the cDNA or gDNA that served as material.

The CDR3 is 13 residues long. The V gene lost 1 base and the J gene lost 4 bases, with 8 bases spanning the gap. The germline gives CDR1 SEHNR, CDR2 FQNEAQ (reference sequence). In the study's own analysis: Amplification from reference gene primers served as the basis for estimated nucleated cell counts. Here immunoSEQ multiplex PCR was the method, and the copy in TCRdb shows in-frame clones only, minus some. That table furnishes V, J and clone size, whereas the DNA furnished D and trimming. The sample holds about 380,000 clones, almost 90% seen once. This clone was counted a single time. The chain joins TRBV7-9 to TRBJ2-7, with no clear D. This TCR derives from a man between 18 and 29 years old with active or convalescent COVID-19. Source material: peripheral blood. CDR3 DNA: TGTGCCAGCAGCTTAGGAGGCGAGTACGAGCAGTACTTC. It is translated as CASSLGGEYEQYF.